This paragraph covers one T cell receptor (beta chain) sequence. Its antigen is unknown. The PCR contained 60 Vbeta and 13 Jbeta primers. This table comes from immunoSEQ multiplex PCR, and its TCRdb copy is limited to in-frame clones, with some not included. The sample consists of 110,000 to 150,000 clones, 77% of them appearing once. Germline lookup yields CDR1 KGHSY and CDR2 FQNENV. This CDR3 is 15 amino acids long. The trim removed 3 bases at V and 4 bases at J, leaving 8 bases unmatched. This specimen belongs to a study of cytomegalovirus exposure and HLA in healthy donors. Regarding the study as a whole: Donor immune exposure was known only as CMV serostatus. Most CMV-associated TCR beta chains were later found to appear HLA-restricted.

The rearrangement links TRBV16 to TRBJ1-2; 7 bases agree with TRBD1. The TCR was taken from a male donor in good health and CMV-seronegative. The sample comprised PBMCs. The CDR3 sequence: CASSHPTQGTYGYTF. The CDR3 coding sequence is TGTGCCAGCAGCCATCCCACACAGGGGACCTATGGCTACACCTTC.